One T cell receptor beta chain is described in this entry. The antigen is unknown. Using immunoSEQ multiplex PCR, the repertoire was profiled, and TCRdb retains in-frame clones only, with some absent. The table includes approximately 79,000 clones, around 83% detected once. Sample time point: week 23, last vaccination. What each vaccine dose contained was 300 ug of mutant IDH1 20-mer peptide, accompanied by topical imiquimod. These data are taken from a study of a mutant IDH1 vaccine in newly diagnosed glioma. Across the whole study: With temozolomide cycles, or 4-6 weeks after radiotherapy alone, vaccination was started. Prior therapy was radiotherapy, temozolomide, or both; most received both.

From germline, CDR1 is MDHEN and CDR2 SYDVKM. Germline trimming cut 5 bases from V and 5 bases from J; bases unmatched to any gene: 12. The CDR3 is 16 residues long. Study-level findings and limits: Vaccination induced immune responses in over 85% of patients.

Material: PBMCs, obtained from a glioma patient whose treatment included an IDH1 peptide vaccine. The source is a woman between 50 and 59 years old with glioma. The rearrangement joins TRBV28 to TRBJ1-2; the match to TRBD1 covers 9 bases. CDR3 protein: CASSPDRGYRLYGYTF. CDR3 DNA sequence: TGTGCCAGCAGTCCGGACAGGGGTTACCGTCTGTATGGCTACACCTTC.